This T cell receptor beta chain originates from a study of CD8+ T cells in alopecia areata. The CDR3 spans 16 residues. J gave up 10 bases and V 3 bases, and 15 bases lay outside the gene matches. The germline V gene encodes CDR1 LNHNV and CDR2 YYDKDF (reference sequence). This clone was seen a handful of times. Following extraction, RNA underwent reverse transcription to cDNA, which served as the sequencing template. The assay was immunoSEQ multiplex PCR, and TCRdb's table has in-frame clones only and misses some. The repertoire holds 150,000 to 160,000 clones, with 45% to 55% as singletons. The sample here was CD8+ T cells sorted from blood, taken at week 0. The sequence was collected from a human donor with alopecia areata. The V call is TRBV15, the J call TRBJ2-1; 7 nucleotides line up with TRBD2. The CDR3 DNA follows: TGTGCCACCAGCAGGGCGGGGCTAGCGGCCCCCCACGAGCAGTTCTTC. Translation: CATSRAGLAAPHEQFF.